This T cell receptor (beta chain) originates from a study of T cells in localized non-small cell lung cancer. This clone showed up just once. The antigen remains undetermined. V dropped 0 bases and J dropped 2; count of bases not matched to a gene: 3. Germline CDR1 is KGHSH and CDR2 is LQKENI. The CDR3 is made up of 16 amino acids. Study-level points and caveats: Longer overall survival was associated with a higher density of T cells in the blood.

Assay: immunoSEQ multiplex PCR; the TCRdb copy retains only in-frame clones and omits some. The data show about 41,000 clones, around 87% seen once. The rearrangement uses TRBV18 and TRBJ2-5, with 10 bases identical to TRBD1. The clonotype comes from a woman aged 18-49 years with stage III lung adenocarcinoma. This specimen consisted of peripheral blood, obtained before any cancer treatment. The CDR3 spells CASSPPRGQGQETQYF. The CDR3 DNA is TGTGCCAGCTCACCACCGAGGGGACAGGGGCAAGAGACCCAGTACTTC.